The next 5 T cell receptor beta chains were all read from a single sample in a study of robustness of blood B and T cell sequencing. cDNA was made with a 5' template-switch oligo adding a universal priming site. Every cDNA molecule received a random 12-nucleotide UMI from the template-switch oligo. From the PCR reads, TCRdb called clonotypes with MiXCR, one entry per CDR3 protein. The sample lists just under 1,500 distinct CDR3 sequences; around 70% were seen once. TCR beta repertoires were quantified from mRNA rather than genomic DNA. Sequenced input: peripheral blood. Source of these receptors: a human donor in good health.

Written as DNA, the CDR3 is TGCGCCAGCAGCTTGGTGGAGATTGGGACTGAAGCTTTCTTT. As protein: CASSLVEIGTEAFF. V gene TRBV5-1 combines with J gene TRBJ1-1; D unclear. Germline V lookup: CDR1 SGHRS, CDR2 YFSETQ. CDR3 length equals 14 residues. V was cut by 0 bases and J by 5 bases, with 11 bases left in between.

The chain has TRBV5-1 and TRBJ2-7; possibly TRBD2 for D (6 bases). V was pared by 3 bases and J by 5 bases, with 9 bases between. In germline, CDR1 is SGHRS, CDR2 YFSETQ. The CDR3 sequence is 12 residues long. CDR3 DNA sequence: TGCGCCAGCAGCTGGCGGGGAAACGAGCAGTACTTC. This encodes CASSWRGNEQYF.

There are a few counts of this clonotype. The chain combines TRBV29-1 with TRBJ2-5, with D perhaps TRBD2 (6 bases). The V gene's germline CDR1 is SQVTM and CDR2 ANQGSEA. This CDR3 spans 11 amino acids. The germline V and J ends were trimmed by 4 bases and 4 bases, with 7 bases remaining between them. CDR3 in DNA: TGCAGCGTTGCCGGGGGAGAGACCCAGTACTTC. Encoded protein: CSVAGGETQYF.

V is TRBV29-1 and J is TRBJ2-1; D is perhaps TRBD1 (6 bases). Trimming cost V 6 bases and J 9 bases, with 18 bases left between them. Germline CDR1 SQVTM, CDR2 ANQGSEA. This CDR3 is built from 13 residues. The CDR3: CSVGQSPGAEQFF. The DNA of the CDR3 is TGCAGCGTCGGACAGTCCCCTGGTGCTGAGCAGTTCTTC.

V gene TRBV12-3 or TRBV12-4 combines with J gene TRBJ1-2, with 12 positions matching TRBD1. With V trimmed by 5 bases and J by 6 bases, 4 bases remained unmatched. The CDR3 sequence is 14 residues long. The CDR3 coding sequence is TGTGCCAGCAGTCGGGACAGGGGGCGCGATGGCTACACCTTC. Amino acid sequence: CASSRDRGRDGYTF.